Following are 5 T cell receptor beta chains from one sample sequenced in a study of regulatory T cells in long-lasting Graves disease. For TCR beta, libraries came from iRepertoire HTBI primers and Arm-PCR of CDR3 regions. TCRdb reprocessed the multiplex PCR reads with MiXCR, giving one entry per CDR3 protein. This repertoire shows roughly 560,000 distinct CDR3 sequences, more than 15% found once; its top ten account for approximately 25%. Sample time point: newly diagnosed GD, antithyroid drugs for less than 3 months. TCR sequences were obtained from RNA taken from PBMCs. Another study also made use of these data, one on T cells in Graves' hyperthyroidism and ophthalmopathy.

Sequencing was performed on peripheral blood mononuclear cells (PBMCs), taken at new diagnosis, from a patient treated with antithyroid drugs. These receptors all stem from a woman aged 40 to 65 with Graves disease.

This clonotype was seen repeatedly, ten times or more. V and J are TRBV11-2 and TRBJ2-3; 8 nucleotides align to TRBD1. Germline CDR1 and CDR2: SGHAT and FQNNGV. V was pared by 2 bases and J by 6 bases, with 7 bases of the junction left unmatched. CDR3 size: 15 residues. The CDR3: CASSLNGQGADTQYF. The CDR3 DNA reads TGTGCCAGCAGCTTAAACGGCCAGGGGGCCGATACGCAGTATTTT.

This clonotype was picked up a small number of times. The chain employs TRBV4-1 and TRBJ2-7; possible D gene TRBD2, 6 bases. The V end was cut by 1 base, the J end by 5 bases, with 12 bases between. The germline CDR1 and CDR2 sequences are MGHRA and YSYEKL. The CDR3 runs to 14 residues. CDR3 loop: CASSQASGRHEQYF. The CDR3 bases are TGCGCCAGCAGCCAAGCTAGTGGGAGGCACGAGCAGTACTTC.

This clonotype was detected many times. The chain recombines TRBV18 with TRBJ2-1; D might be TRBD1 or TRBD2, each matching 6 bases. Per the germline V gene, CDR1 is KGHSH and CDR2 is LQKENI. This CDR3 is 14 amino acids long. Trimming left V 2 bases short and J 9 bases short, with 14 bases between. The CDR3 DNA sequence: TGTGCCAGCTCACCAAATTCCGGGGGCACTGAGCAGTTCTTC. It yields the protein CASSPNSGGTEQFF.

There are a few counts of this clonotype. V is TRBV7-8 and J is TRBJ2-7; D possibly corresponds to TRBD1 (5 bases). Germline V gene sequence: CDR1 SGHVS, CDR2 FQNEAQ. V lost 0 bases to trimming and J lost 5 bases, with 17 bases between them. This CDR3 spans 16 amino acids. The CDR3, as DNA: TGTGCCAGCAGCTTAGCGCTAACCAGGGTATGGGACGAGCAGTACTTC. Translating it yields CASSLALTRVWDEQYF.

The chain recombines TRBV7-9 with TRBJ2-1; 8 bases align to TRBD1. This CDR3 has 17 amino acids. Germline V gene lookup returns CDR1 SEHNR and CDR2 FQNEAQ (reference sequence). V lost 5 bases and J lost 3; bases outside the gene matches: 12. The chain's CDR3 is CASSRRGRFYFYNEQFF. The CDR3 region has the DNA TGTGCCAGCAGCCGCAGGGGGCGTTTCTACTTCTACAATGAGCAGTTCTTC.